A selection of T cell receptor beta chains follows, all from one sample in a study of patients and donors after allogeneic stem cell transplantation. TCRdb re-analysed the RT-PCR reads in MiXCR, keeping a single row per CDR3 protein. Among about 960,000 distinct CDR3 sequences listed, roughly 17% were seen once. The sequenced sample consisted of blood, either unsorted or a sorted T cell fraction (not recorded which). These receptors were collected from a human donor who was either an allogeneic HSCT recipient or a stem cell or donor lymphocyte infusion donor (not recorded which). It is not recorded whose cells these are; they may come from a transplant donor. CDR3s include the opening cysteine and the closing phenylalanine or tryptophan. The D gene is left open where the match is weak. Clone size appears in some rows only: once, few, many, or a class for an expanded clone.

len | j_gene | d_gene | v_gene | abundance | CDR3aa | CDR3nt
12 | TRBJ2-7 | - | TRBV5-6 | - | CASRVGDYEQYF | TGTGCCAGCAGAGTGGGGGACTACGAGCAGTACTTC
12 | TRBJ2-1 | - | TRBV2 | - | CASKSDSHEQFF | TGTGCCAGCAAATCGGACTCCCATGAGCAGTTCTTC
14 | TRBJ2-7 | - | TRBV4-3 | many | CASSQGQESYEQYF | TGCGCCAGCAGCCAAGGTCAGGAGTCCTACGAGCAGTACTTC
15 | TRBJ1-2 | - | TRBV4-3 | - | CASSQDKGEYYGYTF | TGCGCCAGCAGCCAAGATAAAGGGGAATACTATGGCTACACCTTC
18 | TRBJ1-1 | - | TRBV5-1 | few | CASSSLDGDDRFNTEAFF | TGCGCCAGCAGCTCCCTCGACGGCGACGACCGATTCAACACTGAAGCTTTCTTT
14 | TRBJ2-5 | TRBD1 | TRBV20-1 | few | CSARKMTGPQTQYF | TGCAGTGCTAGAAAAATGACAGGGCCCCAGACCCAGTACTTC
17 | TRBJ2-3 | TRBD2 | TRBV4-3 | few | CASSQTLGLADTDTQYF | TGCGCCAGCAGCCAGACCCTCGGACTAGCGGACACAGATACGCAGTATTTT
13 | TRBJ2-7 | - | TRBV7-2 | few | CASSPKGAYEQYF | TGTGCCAGCAGCCCCAAAGGGGCCTACGAGCAGTACTTC
17 | TRBJ2-7 | - | TRBV20-1 | many | CSARDVWEREEPNEQYF | TGCAGTGCTAGAGATGTGTGGGAGAGGGAAGAACCGAACGAGCAGTACTTC
15 | TRBJ1-6 | - | TRBV27 | few | CASSLSEGGGSPLHF | TGTGCCAGCAGTTTATCTGAAGGGGGAGGTTCACCCCTCCACTTT
15 | TRBJ1-1 | - | TRBV7-9 | few | CASSLTPGQPIGLFF | TGTGCCAGCAGTCTCACCCCTGGACAGCCAATTGGCCTTTTCTTT
15 | TRBJ1-2 | - | TRBV9 | few | CASSVDAGLDYGYTF | TGTGCCAGCAGCGTGGATGCAGGGTTGGACTATGGCTACACCTTC
15 | TRBJ2-5 | - | TRBV7-6 | few | CASSLAAGLQETQYF | TGTGCCAGCAGCTTAGCGGCGGGGTTACAAGAGACCCAGTACTTC
16 | TRBJ2-5 | TRBD2 | TRBV27 | - | CASSLFSSGGQETQYF | TGTGCCAGCAGTCTTTTCTCTAGCGGGGGTCAAGAGACCCAGTACTTC
15 | TRBJ1-2 | - | TRBV7-9 | - | CASSSTAKGSGGYTF | TGTGCCAGCAGTTCTACGGCCAAGGGTTCCGGTGGCTACACCTTC
11 | TRBJ1-2 | - | TRBV29-1 | - | CSVVSDYGYTF | TGCAGCGTTGTCTCGGACTATGGCTACACCTTC
16 | TRBJ1-1 | - | TRBV14 | - | CASSPTRYELGTEAFF | TGTGCCAGCAGCCCAACGCGTTACGAGTTGGGCACTGAAGCTTTCTTT
16 | TRBJ2-1 | TRBD2 | TRBV27 | few | CASSPRLAGVRNEQFF | TGTGCCAGCAGTCCTCGACTAGCGGGGGTAAGGAATGAGCAGTTCTTC
16 | TRBJ2-1 | TRBD1 | TRBV12-3/TRBV12-4 | - | CASSLRGTGAGNEQFF | TGTGCCAGCAGTTTAAGGGGGACAGGGGCTGGGAATGAGCAGTTCTTC
15 | TRBJ2-3 | - | TRBV4-3 | - | CASSQEEGSTDTQYF | TGCGCCAGCAGCCAAGAAGAAGGCAGCACAGATACGCAGTATTTT
15 | TRBJ1-2 | - | TRBV12-3/TRBV12-4 | once | CASSAQPGTHYGYTF | TGTGCCAGCAGTGCTCAACCCGGGACACACTATGGCTACACCTTC
16 | TRBJ2-1 | TRBD1 | TRBV7-2 | - | CASSSHSGTGGWEQFF | TGTGCCAGCAGCTCACATTCCGGGACAGGGGGCTGGGAGCAGTTCTTC